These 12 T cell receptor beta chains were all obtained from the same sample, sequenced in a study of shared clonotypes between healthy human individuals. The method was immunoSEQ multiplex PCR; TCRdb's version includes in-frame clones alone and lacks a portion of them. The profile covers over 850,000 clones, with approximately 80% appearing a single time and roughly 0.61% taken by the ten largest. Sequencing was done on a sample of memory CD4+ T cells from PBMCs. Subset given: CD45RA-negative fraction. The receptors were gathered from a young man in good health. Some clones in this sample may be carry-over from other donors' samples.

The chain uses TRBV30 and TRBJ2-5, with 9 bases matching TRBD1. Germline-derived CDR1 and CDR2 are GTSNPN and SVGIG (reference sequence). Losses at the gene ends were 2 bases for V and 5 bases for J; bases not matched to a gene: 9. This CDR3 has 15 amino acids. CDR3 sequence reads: CAWSSQGALRETQYF. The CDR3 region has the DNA TGTGCCTGGAGTTCACAGGGGGCGCTCAGGGAGACCCAGTACTTC.

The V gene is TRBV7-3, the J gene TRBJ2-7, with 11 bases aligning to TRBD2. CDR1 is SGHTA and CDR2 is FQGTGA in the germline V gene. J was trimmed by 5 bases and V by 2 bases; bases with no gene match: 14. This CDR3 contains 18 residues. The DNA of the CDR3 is TGTGCCAGCAGCTTACCTATAAGACTAGCGGGAAACAAAAACGAGCAGTACTTC. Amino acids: CASSLPIRLAGNKNEQYF.

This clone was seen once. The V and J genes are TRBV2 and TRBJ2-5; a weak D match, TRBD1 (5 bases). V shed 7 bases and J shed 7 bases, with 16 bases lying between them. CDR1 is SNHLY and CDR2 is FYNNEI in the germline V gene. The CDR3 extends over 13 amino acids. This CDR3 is CASIRTSVMTQYF. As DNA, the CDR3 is TGTGCCAGCATTAGGACAAGCGTTATGACCCAGTACTTC.

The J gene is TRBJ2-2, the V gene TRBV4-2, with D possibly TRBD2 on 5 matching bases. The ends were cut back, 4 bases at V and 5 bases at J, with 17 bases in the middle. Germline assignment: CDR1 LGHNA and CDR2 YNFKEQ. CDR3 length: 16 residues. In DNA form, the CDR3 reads TGTGCCAGCAGCCGCGAGGCTAGCAGAAGTACCGGGGAGCTGTTTTTT. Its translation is CASSREASRSTGELFF.

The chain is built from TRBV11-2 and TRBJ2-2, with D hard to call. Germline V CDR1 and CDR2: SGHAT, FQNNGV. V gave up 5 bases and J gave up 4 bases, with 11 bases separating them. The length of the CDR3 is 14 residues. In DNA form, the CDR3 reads TGTGCCAGCAGCCTCGAGAGAATCACCGGGGAGCTGTTTTTT. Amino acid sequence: CASSLERITGELFF. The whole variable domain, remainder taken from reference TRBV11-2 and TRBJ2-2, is EAGVAQSPRYKIIEKRQSVAFWCNPISGHATLYWYQQILGQGPKLLIQFQNNGVVDDSQLPKDRFSAERLKGVDSTLKIQPAKLEDSAVYLCASSLERITGELFFGEGSRLTVL.

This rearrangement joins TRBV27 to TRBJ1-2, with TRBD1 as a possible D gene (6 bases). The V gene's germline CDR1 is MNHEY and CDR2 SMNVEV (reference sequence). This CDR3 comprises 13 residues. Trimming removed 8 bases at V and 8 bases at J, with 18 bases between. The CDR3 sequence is CASRKKQGSGYTF. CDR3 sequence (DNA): TGTGCCAGCCGCAAAAAACAGGGATCCGGCTACACCTTC.

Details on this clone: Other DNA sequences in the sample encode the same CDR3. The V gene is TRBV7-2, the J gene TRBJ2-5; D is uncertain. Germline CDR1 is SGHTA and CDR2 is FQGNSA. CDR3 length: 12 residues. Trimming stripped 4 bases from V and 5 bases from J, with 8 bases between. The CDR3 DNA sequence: TGTGCCAGCAGCTCCCAGCGCGAGACCCAGTACTTC. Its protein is CASSSQRETQYF. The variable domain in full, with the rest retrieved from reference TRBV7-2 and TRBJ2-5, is GAGVSQSPSNKVTEKGKDVELRCDPISGHTALYWYRQSLGQGLEFLIYFQGNSAPDKSGLPSDRFSAERTGGSVSTLTIQRTQQEDSAVYLCASSSQRETQYFGPGTRLLVL.

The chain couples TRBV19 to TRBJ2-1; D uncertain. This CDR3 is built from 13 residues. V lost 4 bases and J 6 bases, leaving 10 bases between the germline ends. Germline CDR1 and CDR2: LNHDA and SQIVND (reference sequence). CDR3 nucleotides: TGTGCCAGTAGTAGAGGACGACTCAATGAGCAGTTCTTC. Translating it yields CASSRGRLNEQFF. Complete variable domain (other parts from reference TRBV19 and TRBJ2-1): DGGITQSPKYLFRKEGQNVTLSCEQNLNHDAMYWYRQDPGQGLRLIYYSQIVNDFQKGDIAEGYSVSREKKESFPLTVTSAQKNPTAFYLCASSRGRLNEQFFGPGTRLTVL.

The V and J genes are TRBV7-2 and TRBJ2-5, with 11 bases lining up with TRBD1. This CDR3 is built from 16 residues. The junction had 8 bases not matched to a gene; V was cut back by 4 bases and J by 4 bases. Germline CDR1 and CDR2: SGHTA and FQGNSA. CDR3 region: CASSSDRGHSLETQYF. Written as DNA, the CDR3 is TGTGCCAGCAGCTCGGACAGGGGGCATTCTTTAGAGACCCAGTACTTC. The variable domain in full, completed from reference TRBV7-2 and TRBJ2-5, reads GAGVSQSPSNKVTEKGKDVELRCDPISGHTALYWYRQSLGQGLEFLIYFQGNSAPDKSGLPSDRFSAERTGGSVSTLTIQRTQQEDSAVYLCASSSDRGHSLETQYFGPGTRLLVL.

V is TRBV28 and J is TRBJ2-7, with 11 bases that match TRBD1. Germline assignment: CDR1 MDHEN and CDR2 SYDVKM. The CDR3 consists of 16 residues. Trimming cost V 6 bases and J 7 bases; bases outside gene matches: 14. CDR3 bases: TGTGCCAGCAGCCAGAACCCGGGACAGGGGGTGGGGGAGCAGTACTTC. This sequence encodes CASSQNPGQGVGEQYF.

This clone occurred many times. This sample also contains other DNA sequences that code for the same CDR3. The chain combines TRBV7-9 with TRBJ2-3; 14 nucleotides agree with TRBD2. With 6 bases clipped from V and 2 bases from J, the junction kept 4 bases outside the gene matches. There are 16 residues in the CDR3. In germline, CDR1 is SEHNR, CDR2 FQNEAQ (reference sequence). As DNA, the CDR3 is TGTGCCAGCAGTCGGACTAGCGGGAGGCCCACAGATACGCAGTATTTT. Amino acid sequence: CASSRTSGRPTDTQYF.

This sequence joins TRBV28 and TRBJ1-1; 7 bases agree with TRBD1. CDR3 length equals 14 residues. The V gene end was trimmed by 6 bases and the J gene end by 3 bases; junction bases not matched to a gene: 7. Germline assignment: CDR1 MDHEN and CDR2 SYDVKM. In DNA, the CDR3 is TGTGCCAGCAGACGGGACAGATCTGACACTGAAGCTTTCTTT. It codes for CASRRDRSDTEAFF.